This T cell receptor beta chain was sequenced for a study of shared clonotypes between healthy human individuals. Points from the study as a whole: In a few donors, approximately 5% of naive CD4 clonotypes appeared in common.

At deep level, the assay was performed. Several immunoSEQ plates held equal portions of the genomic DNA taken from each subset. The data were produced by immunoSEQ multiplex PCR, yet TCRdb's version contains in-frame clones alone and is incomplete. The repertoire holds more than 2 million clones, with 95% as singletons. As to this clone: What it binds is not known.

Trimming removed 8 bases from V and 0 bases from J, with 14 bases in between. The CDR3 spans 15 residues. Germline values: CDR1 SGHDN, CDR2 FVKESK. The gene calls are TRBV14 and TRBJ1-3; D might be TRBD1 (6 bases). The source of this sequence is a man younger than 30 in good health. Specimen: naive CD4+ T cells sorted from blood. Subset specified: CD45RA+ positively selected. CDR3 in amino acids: CASGTGPFSGNTIYF. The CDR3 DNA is TGTGCCAGCGGAACAGGGCCCTTCTCTGGAAACACCATATATTTT.